A single sample is the source of the 22 T cell receptor beta chains below, sequenced in a study of blood T cell repertoires in COVID-19 (dated by TCRdb to 2020 to 2021). The library was generated by the immunoSEQ multiplex PCR assay. The table was pulled from immuneACCESS by TCRdb, which kept in-frame rearrangements only. Such tables lose some clones; where checked, under half of the loss comes from unresolved V genes, and the rest has no known cause. This sample comprises approximately 290,000 clones, around 85% of them detected only once. 0.7% to 1% of the sample goes to the ten largest clones. Input material: peripheral blood. Receptors originate from a human donor with COVID-19, enrolled during active disease. The donor label of this sample is uncertain.

The chain joins TRBV6-5 to TRBJ1-6, with 10 bases aligning to TRBD1. The CDR3 loop spans 14 amino acids. CDR1 MNHEY and CDR2 SVGAGI come from the germline V gene. After removal of 5 bases from V and 9 bases from J, the junction contained 4 bases not matched to a gene. CDR3 in amino acids: CASSLGQGVSPLHF. CDR3 nucleotides: TGTGCCAGCAGTCTAGGACAGGGGGTTTCACCCCTCCACTTT.

This clone was seen only a few times. V gene TRBV5-1 combines with J gene TRBJ1-6, with 8 positions matching TRBD1. The trim removed 4 bases at V and 5 bases at J, leaving 5 bases unmatched. In germline, CDR1 is SGHRS, CDR2 YFSETQ. CDR3 length: 15 residues. The CDR3 DNA reads TGCGCCAGCAGCATGGACAGGGTCAATAATTCACCCCTCCACTTT. Translating it yields CASSMDRVNNSPLHF.

The DNA for the CDR3 is TGTGCCAGCAGTTACAGGGGATATGGCTACACCTTC. Encoded protein: CASSYRGYGYTF. The rearrangement links TRBV6-6 to TRBJ1-2; possible D gene TRBD1, 5 bases. There are 12 residues in the CDR3. The V gene's germline CDR1 is MNHNY and CDR2 SVGAGI (reference sequence). Trimming stripped 2 bases from V and 5 bases from J, with 6 bases between.

The genes are TRBV15 and TRBJ2-7, with D hard to call. Germline CDR1 LNHNV, CDR2 YYDKDF (reference sequence). The CDR3 extends over 13 amino acids. The V end lost 5 bases, the J end lost 4 bases, and 12 bases lay between the germline ends. The CDR3 here is CATSWRYNYEQYF. The CDR3 DNA reads as TGTGCCACCAGCTGGAGATATAATTACGAGCAGTACTTC.

Comment on this clone: The sample contains more than one DNA sequence encoding this CDR3. The rearrangement joins TRBV5-1 to TRBJ1-6; 7 bases line up with TRBD1. V lost 5 bases and J lost 7; bases outside the gene matches: 6. CDR1 and CDR2 (germline): SGHRS, YFSETQ. The CDR3 loop spans 14 amino acids. This CDR3 is CASSPDRANSPLHF. As DNA, the CDR3 is TGCGCCAGCAGTCCCGACAGGGCCAATTCACCCCTCCACTTT.

The chain links TRBV11-2 to TRBJ1-4, with D possibly matching TRBD1 (5 bases). The germline V and J ends were trimmed by 5 bases and 3 bases, with 13 bases remaining between them. Germline V lookup: CDR1 SGHAT, CDR2 FQNNGV. The CDR3 covers 15 residues. Written as DNA, the CDR3 is TGTGCCAGCAGCCCGGAGGGGCTGGCTAATGAAAAACTGTTTTTT. It codes for CASSPEGLANEKLFF.

The chain joins TRBV18 to TRBJ2-1; 10 bases map to TRBD2. V was pared by 4 bases and J by 9 bases, with 12 bases of the junction left unmatched. CDR1 is KGHSH and CDR2 is LQKENI in the germline V gene. CDR3 length: 16 amino acids. The CDR3 bases are TGTGCCAGCTCACGTGAGAGCGGGAGGGCCTTACCTGAGCAGTTCTTC. Protein product: CASSRESGRALPEQFF.

The CDR3, as DNA: TGTGCCAGCAGGCTACCGGGACAGGGGGGAGAGACCCAGTACTTC. It specifies CASRLPGQGGETQYF. The chain links TRBV28 to TRBJ2-5, with 11 bases that match TRBD1. Trimming at V came to 6 bases and at J to 4 bases, leaving 7 bases not matched to a gene. This CDR3 has 15 amino acids. The germline gives CDR1 MDHEN, CDR2 SYDVKM.

This sequence joins TRBV5-1 and TRBJ1-3, with 7 bases fitting TRBD1. The V segment lost 1 base and the J segment 4 bases; nucleotides outside the gene matches: 5. This CDR3 region has 15 residues. The germline V gene has CDR1 SGHRS and CDR2 YFSETQ. DNA of the CDR3: TGCGCCAGCAGCTTGACAGGGGCTCACGGAAACACCATATATTTT. This encodes CASSLTGAHGNTIYF.

The chain combines TRBV6-1 with TRBJ2-7; no reliable D call. The CDR3 is 14 residues long. Germline V CDR1 and CDR2: MNHNS, SASEGT. Deletions cut 1 base from V and 2 bases from J, with 9 bases between. CDR3 sequence (DNA): TGTGCCAGCAGTGAAGACTACTTTACCTACGAGCAGTACTTC. Its translation: CASSEDYFTYEQYF.

The gene calls are TRBV9 and TRBJ2-1; tentative D call: TRBD1 (6 bases). CDR1 and CDR2 from the germline V gene are SGDLS and YYNGEE. The CDR3 is 16 residues long. The V and J ends lost 1 base and 3 bases respectively, with 14 bases between them. The CDR3 DNA follows: TGTGCCAGCAGCGTACACGGACAGTTGAACTACAATGAGCAGTTCTTC. This encodes CASSVHGQLNYNEQFF.

The chain employs TRBV3-1 (or the pseudogene TRBV3-2) and TRBJ2-1, with D uncertain. Germline-derived CDR1 and CDR2 are LGHDT and YNNKEL (reference sequence). Between the trimmed V and J ends, which lost 0 bases and 13 bases, there was a span of 10 bases. CDR3 size: 12 residues. This CDR3 is CASSQDQNRQFF. The CDR3 DNA sequence: TGTGCCAGCAGCCAAGATCAGAACCGACAGTTCTTC.

V is TRBV2 and J is TRBJ2-3; 7 bases agree with TRBD1. J lost 11 bases, V lost 5 bases, and 13 bases had no gene match. Germline V CDR1 and CDR2: SNHLY, FYNNEI. The CDR3 extends over 14 amino acids. DNA for the CDR3: TGTGCCAGCAGTCCACTCCAACAGGGGTTTATGCAGTATTTT. Translating gives CASSPLQQGFMQYF.

The rearrangement links TRBV28 to TRBJ1-1, with unresolved D. CDR1 is MDHEN and CDR2 is SYDVKM in the germline V gene. The length of the CDR3 is 14 residues. V was shortened by 3 bases and J by 10 bases, with 18 bases between the two germline ends. The CDR3 loop is CASSFVQERAGAFF. The CDR3 nucleotides read TGTGCCAGCAGTTTTGTCCAGGAGCGGGCCGGAGCTTTCTTT.

The sample holds one count of this clone. The gene calls are TRBV9 and TRBJ1-6, with D unclear. This CDR3 spans 15 amino acids. Germline V lookup: CDR1 SGDLS, CDR2 YYNGEE. The V end was cut by 4 bases, the J end by 8 bases, with 16 bases between. CDR3 amino acids: CASSPTPSPDSPLHF. The CDR3 bases are TGTGCCAGCAGCCCCACCCCCTCCCCAGATTCACCCCTCCACTTT.

The CDR3: CASSFRSNEQYF. The DNA of the CDR3 is TGTGCCAGCAGCTTTAGAAGTAACGAGCAGTACTTC. The rearrangement links TRBV5-6 to TRBJ2-7; D uncertain. The V and J ends lost 2 bases and 5 bases respectively, with 8 bases between them. Germline V gives CDR1 SGHDT, CDR2 YYEEEE. The CDR3 loop spans 12 amino acids.

The chain links TRBV9 to TRBJ2-7; TRBD2 matches 7 bases. CDR3 length: 14 amino acids. Germline V gene data show CDR1 as SGDLS and CDR2 as YYNGEE. V was clipped by 2 bases and J by 4 bases; unmatched bases: 6. The CDR3: CASSVGTISYEQYF. CDR3 bases: TGTGCCAGCAGCGTCGGGACTATTTCTTACGAGCAGTACTTC.

This clone has a handful of counts. V gene TRBV7-2 combines with J gene TRBJ1-6; no clear D gene. The CDR3 sequence is 13 residues long. The germline V gene encodes CDR1 SGHTA and CDR2 FQGNSA. Deletions cut 3 bases from V and 6 bases from J, with 6 bases between. CDR3 DNA: TGTGCCAGCAGCTTGCGGGGTAATTCACCCCTCCACTTT. Encoded protein: CASSLRGNSPLHF.

This sequence joins TRBV19 and TRBJ2-1; 8 bases agree with TRBD2. Germline lookup yields CDR1 LNHDA and CDR2 SQIVND (reference sequence). This CDR3 comprises 19 residues. J lost 2 bases, V lost 1 base, and 13 bases had no gene match. CDR3 bases: TGTGCCAGTAGTATAGGAGGGGGGGCTAGCGGGCTCCCCTACAATGAGCAGTTCTTC. This sequence encodes CASSIGGGASGLPYNEQFF.

The rearrangement links TRBV7-6 to TRBJ1-1; D perhaps matches TRBD1 (6 bases). Germline assignment: CDR1 SGHVS and CDR2 FNYEAQ. This CDR3 is built from 15 residues. The V and J ends lost 1 base and 3 bases respectively, with 12 bases between them. The CDR3: CASSLGGGGHTEAFF. DNA of the CDR3: TGTGCCAGCAGCTTAGGAGGCGGGGGCCACACTGAAGCTTTCTTT.

The chain is built from TRBV7-3 and TRBJ2-7, with D possibly TRBD1 on 6 matching bases. CDR3 length equals 13 residues. The V end was cut by 5 bases, the J end by 6 bases, with 14 bases between. From germline, CDR1 is SGHTA and CDR2 FQGTGA. The CDR3 bases are TGTGCCAGCAGCCCCGGTATCAGGGGCGAGCAGTACTTC. Translated: CASSPGIRGEQYF.

This sequence joins TRBV5-1 and TRBJ2-3, with D hard to call. The V and J ends lost 6 bases and 4 bases respectively, with 9 bases between them. Germline-derived CDR1 and CDR2 are SGHRS and YFSETQ. CDR3 size: 12 residues. The CDR3 here is CASTSEADTQYF. CDR3 bases: TGCGCCAGCACAAGCGAAGCAGATACGCAGTATTTT.